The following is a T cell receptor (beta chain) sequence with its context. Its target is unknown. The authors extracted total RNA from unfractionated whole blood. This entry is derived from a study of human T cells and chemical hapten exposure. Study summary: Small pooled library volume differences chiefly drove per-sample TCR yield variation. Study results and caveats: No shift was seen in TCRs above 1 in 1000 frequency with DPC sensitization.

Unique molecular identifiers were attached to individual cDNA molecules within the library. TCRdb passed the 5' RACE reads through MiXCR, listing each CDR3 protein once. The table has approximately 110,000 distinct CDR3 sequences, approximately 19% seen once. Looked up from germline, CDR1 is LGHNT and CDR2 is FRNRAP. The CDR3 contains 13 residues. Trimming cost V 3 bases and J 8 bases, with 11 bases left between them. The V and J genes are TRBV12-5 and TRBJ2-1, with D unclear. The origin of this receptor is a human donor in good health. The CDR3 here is CASGLSVWDEQFF. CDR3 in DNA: TGTGCTAGTGGTTTATCGGTTTGGGATGAGCAGTTCTTC.